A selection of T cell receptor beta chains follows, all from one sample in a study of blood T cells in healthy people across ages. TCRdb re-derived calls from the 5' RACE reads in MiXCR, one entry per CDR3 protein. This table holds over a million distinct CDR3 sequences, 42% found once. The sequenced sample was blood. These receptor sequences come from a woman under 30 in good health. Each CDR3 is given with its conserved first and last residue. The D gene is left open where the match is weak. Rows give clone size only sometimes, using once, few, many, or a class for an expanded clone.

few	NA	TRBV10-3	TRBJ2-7	CAISDSHEQYF	TGTGCCATCAGTGATAGCCACGAGCAGTACTTC
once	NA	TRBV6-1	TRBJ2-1	CASSEVGARNEQFF	TGTGCCAGCAGTGAAGTTGGGGCTCGGAATGAGCAGTTCTTC
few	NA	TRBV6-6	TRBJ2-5	CASSYLQPQETQYF	TGTGCCAGCAGTTACTTGCAGCCTCAAGAGACCCAGTACTTC
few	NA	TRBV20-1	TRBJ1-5	CSARSGASQPQHF	TGCAGTGCTAGATCAGGGGCTTCTCAGCCCCAGCATTTT
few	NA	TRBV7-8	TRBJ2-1	CASIKTGIYNEQFF	TGTGCCAGCATTAAGACCGGGATCTACAATGAGCAGTTCTTC
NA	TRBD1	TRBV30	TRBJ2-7	CAWSEQGPYEQYF	TGTGCCTGGAGTGAACAGGGGCCCTACGAGCAGTACTTC
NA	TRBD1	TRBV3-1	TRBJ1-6	CASSRGQSSPLHF	TGTGCCAGCAGCCGGGGACAGAGTTCACCCCTCCACTTT
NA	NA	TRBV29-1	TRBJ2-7	CSVGSSPYEQYF	TGCAGCGTTGGTAGCAGCCCCTACGAGCAGTACTTC
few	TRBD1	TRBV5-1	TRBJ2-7	CASSPPGQVYNEQYF	TGCGCCAGCAGTCCTCCGGGACAGGTGTACAATGAGCAGTACTTC
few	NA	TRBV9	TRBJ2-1	CASSDGSSYNEQFF	TGTGCCAGCAGCGACGGGAGCTCCTACAATGAGCAGTTCTTC
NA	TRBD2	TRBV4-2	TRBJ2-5	CASSQVVLAEGWVGKETQYF	TGTGCCAGCAGCCAAGTTGTGCTAGCGGAAGGCTGGGTAGGGAAAGAGACCCAGTACTTC
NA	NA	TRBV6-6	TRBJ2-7	CASSDGPNSYEQYF	TGTGCCAGCAGTGACGGCCCTAACTCCTACGAGCAGTACTTC
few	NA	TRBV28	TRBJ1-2	CASSPLRGANYGYTF	TGTGCCAGCAGTCCCCTCCGGGGGGCTAACTATGGCTACACCTTC
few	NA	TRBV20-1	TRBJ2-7	CSARGPSEVVRGTYEQYF	TGCAGTGCTAGAGGCCCGTCTGAGGTCGTCAGGGGCACCTACGAGCAGTACTTC
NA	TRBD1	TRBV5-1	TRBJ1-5	CASSPLPTGTSQPQHF	TGCGCCAGCAGCCCCCTCCCGACAGGGACAAGCCAGCCCCAGCATTTT
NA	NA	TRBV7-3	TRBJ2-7	CASRRSTASYEQYF	TGTGCCAGCCGGCGTTCGACGGCTTCTTACGAGCAGTACTTC
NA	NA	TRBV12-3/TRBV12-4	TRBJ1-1	CASEGGREGEAFF	TGTGCCTCGGAAGGGGGGAGAGAGGGTGAAGCTTTCTTT
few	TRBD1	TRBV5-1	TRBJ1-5	CASSFGTGVQPQHF	TGCGCCAGCAGCTTCGGGACAGGGGTTCAGCCCCAGCATTTT
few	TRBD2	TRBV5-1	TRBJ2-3	CASRRTGLAPDTQYF	TGCGCCAGCAGACGCACGGGACTAGCCCCAGATACGCAGTATTTT
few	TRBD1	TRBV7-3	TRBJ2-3	CASSLTRGTEDTQYF	TGTGCCAGCAGCTTAACGCGAGGGACAGAAGATACGCAGTATTTT
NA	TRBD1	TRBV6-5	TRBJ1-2	CASSLRDRGTYGYTF	TGTGCCAGCAGCCTCCGGGACAGGGGAACCTATGGCTACACCTTC
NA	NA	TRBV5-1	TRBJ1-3	CASSLEAHSGNTIYF	TGCGCCAGCAGCTTGGAAGCCCACTCTGGAAACACCATATATTTT
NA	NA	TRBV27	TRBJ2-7	CAGSYTGTPSYEQYF	TGTGCCGGCAGTTACACCGGGACACCGAGTTACGAGCAGTACTTC
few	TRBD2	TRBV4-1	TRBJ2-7	CASSQEPGGYEQYF	TGCGCCAGCAGCCAAGAGCCGGGGGGGTACGAGCAGTACTTC